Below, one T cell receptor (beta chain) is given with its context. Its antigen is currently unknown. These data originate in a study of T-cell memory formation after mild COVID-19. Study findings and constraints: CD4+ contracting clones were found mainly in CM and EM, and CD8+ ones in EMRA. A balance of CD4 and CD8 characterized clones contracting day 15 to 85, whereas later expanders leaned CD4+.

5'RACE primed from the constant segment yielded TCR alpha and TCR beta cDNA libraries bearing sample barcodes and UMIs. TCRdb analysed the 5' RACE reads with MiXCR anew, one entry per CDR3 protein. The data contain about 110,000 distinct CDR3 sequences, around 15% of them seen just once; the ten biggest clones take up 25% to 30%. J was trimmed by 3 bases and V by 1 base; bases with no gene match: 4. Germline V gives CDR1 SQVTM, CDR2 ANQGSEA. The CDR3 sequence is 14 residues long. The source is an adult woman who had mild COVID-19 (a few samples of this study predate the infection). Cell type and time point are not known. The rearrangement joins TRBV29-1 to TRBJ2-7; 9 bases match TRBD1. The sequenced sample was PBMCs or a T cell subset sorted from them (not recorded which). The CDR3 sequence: CSVEARQGVYEQYF. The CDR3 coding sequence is TGCAGCGTTGAAGCCAGACAGGGGGTCTACGAGCAGTACTTC.